These T cell receptor beta chains were read from a single sample in a study of shared clonotypes between healthy human individuals. TCRdb's table, derived via immunoSEQ multiplex PCR, lists solely in-frame clones and lacks some. The sample lists about 2.4 million clones, more than 90% seen once, with under 0.15% in the top ten. The specimen was naive CD4+ T cells sorted from blood. The receptors were gathered from a man between 18 and 35 years old in good health. CDR3s include the opening cysteine and the closing phenylalanine or tryptophan. A D gene is named only where the DNA matches it firmly. Clone size appears in some rows only: once, few, many, or a class for an expanded clone.

TRBD1	TRBV7-8	-	TRBJ2-7	14	TGTGCCAGCAGCTTAGGATTACAGGGGTACGAGCAGTACTTC	CASSLGLQGYEQYF
-	TRBV10-3	-	TRBJ2-3	14	TGTGCCATCAGTGGCGCCAGGGCGCCAGATACGCAGTATTTT	CAISGARAPDTQYF
TRBD1	TRBV19	-	TRBJ2-3	16	TGTGCCAGTAGCCGAAGACAGGGTGGGTTTGCAGATACGCAGTATTTT	CASSRRQGGFADTQYF
TRBD2	TRBV28	-	TRBJ2-7	16	TGTGCCAGCAGTTCGGGCCTAGCGGGGGGCTCCTACGAGCAGTACTTC	CASSSGLAGGSYEQYF
TRBD2	TRBV11-3	-	TRBJ2-5	15	TGTGCCAGCAGCCTATCTAGCGGGAAAGGAGAGACCCAGTACTTC	CASSLSSGKGETQYF
-	TRBV2	few	TRBJ2-7	12	TGTGCCAGCAGTGCCGGGACCTACGAGCAGTACTTC	CASSAGTYEQYF
-	TRBV30	-	TRBJ1-2	15	TGTGCCTGGAAGGAACAGGCCAAAGCTAACTATGGCTACACCTTC	CAWKEQAKANYGYTF
TRBD1	TRBV5-4	-	TRBJ1-2	15	TGTGCCAGCAGCTCTTCGACAGGGTCGGACTATGGCTACACCTTC	CASSSSTGSDYGYTF
TRBD2	TRBV2	few	TRBJ2-7	13	TGTGCCAGCAGTGGCGGGAGCGGCTACGAGCAGTACTTC	CASSGGSGYEQYF
-	TRBV5-1	-	TRBJ2-7	15	TGCGCCAGCAGCTTGGCTCCATCGTCTTCCTACGAGCAGTACTTC	CASSLAPSSSYEQYF
TRBD1	TRBV11-2	-	TRBJ1-6	16	TGTGCCAGCAGCTCGGGACAGAAAGAAGATAATTCACCCCTCCACTTT	CASSSGQKEDNSPLHF